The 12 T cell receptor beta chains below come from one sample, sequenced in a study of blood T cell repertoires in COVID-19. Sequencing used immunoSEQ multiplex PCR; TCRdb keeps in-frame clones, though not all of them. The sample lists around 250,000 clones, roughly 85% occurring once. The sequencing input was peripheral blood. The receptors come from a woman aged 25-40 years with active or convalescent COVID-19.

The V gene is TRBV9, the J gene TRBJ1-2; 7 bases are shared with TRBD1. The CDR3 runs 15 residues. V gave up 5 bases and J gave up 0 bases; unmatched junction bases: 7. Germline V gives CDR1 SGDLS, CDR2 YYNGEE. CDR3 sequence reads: CASSGKTGPNYGYTF. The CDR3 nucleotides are TGTGCCAGCAGTGGAAAGACAGGGCCTAACTATGGCTACACCTTC.

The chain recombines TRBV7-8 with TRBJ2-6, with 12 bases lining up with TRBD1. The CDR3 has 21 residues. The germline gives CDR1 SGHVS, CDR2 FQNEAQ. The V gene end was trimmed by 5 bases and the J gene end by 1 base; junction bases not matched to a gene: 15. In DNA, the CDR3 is TGTGCCAGCAGCGGCCTAACTGGGACAGGGGGCTTTGTATCTGGGGCCAACGTCCTGACTTTC. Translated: CASSGLTGTGGFVSGANVLTF.

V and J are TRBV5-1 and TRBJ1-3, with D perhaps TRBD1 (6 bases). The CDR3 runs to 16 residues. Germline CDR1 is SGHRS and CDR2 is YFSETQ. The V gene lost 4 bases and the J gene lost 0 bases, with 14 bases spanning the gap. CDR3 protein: CASSPTGTSSGNTIYF. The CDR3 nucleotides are TGCGCCAGCAGCCCGACAGGAACGTCCTCTGGAAACACCATATATTTT.

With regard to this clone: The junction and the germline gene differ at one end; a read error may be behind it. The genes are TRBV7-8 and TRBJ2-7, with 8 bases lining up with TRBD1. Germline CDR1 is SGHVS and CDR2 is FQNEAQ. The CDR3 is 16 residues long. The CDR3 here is CASSLYLGQVSHEQYF. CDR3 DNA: TGTGCCAGCAGCTTATATCTGGGACAGGTCTCCCACGAGCAGTACTTC.

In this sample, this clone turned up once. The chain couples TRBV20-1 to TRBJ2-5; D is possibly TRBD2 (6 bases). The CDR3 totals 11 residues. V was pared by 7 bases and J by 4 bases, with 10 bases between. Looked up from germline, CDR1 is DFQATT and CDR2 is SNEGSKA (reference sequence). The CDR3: CSGSGGETQYF. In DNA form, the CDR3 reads TGCAGTGGGTCCGGGGGAGAGACCCAGTACTTC.

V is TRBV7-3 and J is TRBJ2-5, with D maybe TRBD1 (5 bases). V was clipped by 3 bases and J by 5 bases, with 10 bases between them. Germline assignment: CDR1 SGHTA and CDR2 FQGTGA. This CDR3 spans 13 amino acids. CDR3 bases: TGTGCCAGCAGCTTTTGGCCAGGGGAGACCCAGTACTTC. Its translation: CASSFWPGETQYF.

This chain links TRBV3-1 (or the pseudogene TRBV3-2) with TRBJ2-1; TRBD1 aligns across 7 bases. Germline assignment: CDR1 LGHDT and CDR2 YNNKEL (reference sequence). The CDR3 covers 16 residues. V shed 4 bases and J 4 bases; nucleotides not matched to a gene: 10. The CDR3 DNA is TGTGCCAGCAGCCGATCCGGGACAGTGAATTACAATGAGCAGTTCTTC. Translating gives CASSRSGTVNYNEQFF.

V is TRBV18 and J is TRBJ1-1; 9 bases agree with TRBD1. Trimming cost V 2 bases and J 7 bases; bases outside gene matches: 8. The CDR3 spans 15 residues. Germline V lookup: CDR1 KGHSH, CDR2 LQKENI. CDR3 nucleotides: TGTGCCAGCTCACCAACAGGGGGCCTGCTATTTGAAGCTTTCTTT. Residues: CASSPTGGLLFEAFF. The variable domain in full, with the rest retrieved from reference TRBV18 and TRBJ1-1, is NAGVMQNPRHLVRRRGQEARLRCSPMKGHSHVYWYRQLPEEGLKFMVYLQKENIIDESGMPKERFSAEFPKEGPSILRIQQVVRGDSAAYFCASSPTGGLLFEAFFGQGTRLTVV.

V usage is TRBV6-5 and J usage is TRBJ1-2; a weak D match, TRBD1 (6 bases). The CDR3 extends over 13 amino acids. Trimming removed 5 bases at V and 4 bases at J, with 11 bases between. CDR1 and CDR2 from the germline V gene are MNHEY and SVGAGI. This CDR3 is CASSPGQIYGYTF. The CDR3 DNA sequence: TGTGCCAGCAGTCCTGGACAGATCTATGGCTACACCTTC.

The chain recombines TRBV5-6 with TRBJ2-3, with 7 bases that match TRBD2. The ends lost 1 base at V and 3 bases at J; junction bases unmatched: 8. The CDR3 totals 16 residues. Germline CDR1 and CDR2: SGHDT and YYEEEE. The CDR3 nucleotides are TGTGCCAGCAGCTTGTTGGGGGGGAGAGGAACAGATACGCAGTATTTT. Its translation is CASSLLGGRGTDTQYF. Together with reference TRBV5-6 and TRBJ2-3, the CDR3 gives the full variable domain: DAGVTQSPTHLIKTRGQQVTLRCSPKSGHDTVSWYQQALGQGPQFIFQYYEEEERQRGNFPDRFSGHQFPNYSSELNVNALLLGDSALYLCASSLLGGRGTDTQYFGPGTRLTVL.

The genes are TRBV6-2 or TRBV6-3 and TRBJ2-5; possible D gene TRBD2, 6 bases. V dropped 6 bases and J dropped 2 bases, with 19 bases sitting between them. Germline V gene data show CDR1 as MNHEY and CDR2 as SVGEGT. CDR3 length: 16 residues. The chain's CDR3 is CASSLGGWGEQETQYF. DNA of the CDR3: TGTGCCAGCAGCCTTGGAGGGTGGGGGGAACAAGAGACCCAGTACTTC.

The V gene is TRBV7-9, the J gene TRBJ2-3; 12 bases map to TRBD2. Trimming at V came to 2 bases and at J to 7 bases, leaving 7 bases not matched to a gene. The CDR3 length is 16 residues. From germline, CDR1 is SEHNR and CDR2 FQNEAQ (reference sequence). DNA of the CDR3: TGTGCCAGCAGCTTATGGCCTAGCGGGGGGGTAAATACGCAGTATTTT. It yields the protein CASSLWPSGGVNTQYF.